The 13 T cell receptor beta chains below all came from one sample that was sequenced in a study of blood T cell repertoires in COVID-19. Clones were read by immunoSEQ multiplex PCR, and TCRdb kept only the in-frame ones, dropping some. The table has about 140,000 clones, around 83% seen once. The sequenced sample consisted of peripheral blood. Receptors were obtained from a woman in her sixties or seventies with acute or convalescent COVID-19.

This chain uses TRBV6-5 with TRBJ1-5; no firm D call. Trimming pared 5 bases from V and 6 bases from J, leaving 14 bases between. The CDR3 has 14 amino acids. Looked up from germline, CDR1 is MNHEY and CDR2 is SVGAGI. The CDR3 is CASSTEGRSQPQHF. For the CDR3, the DNA is TGTGCCAGCAGTACCGAGGGCCGCAGTCAGCCCCAGCATTTT.

In its sample, this clone is medium-sized. The CDR3 nucleotides are TGTGCCAGCAGCCAAACGGGACAGATCCAAGAGACCCAGTACTTC. Protein: CASSQTGQIQETQYF. The gene calls are TRBV4-2 and TRBJ2-5; the match to TRBD1 covers 7 bases. The CDR3 is made up of 15 amino acids. Unmatched junction bases numbered 4, after V lost 2 bases and J lost 1 base. Germline lookup yields CDR1 LGHNA and CDR2 YNFKEQ.

CDR3 DNA sequence: TGTGCCAGCAGTTACTCCCCTTTTTACTATGGCTACACCTTC. Translated: CASSYSPFYYGYTF. V is TRBV6-6 and J is TRBJ1-2; D is undetermined. Germline V gene sequence: CDR1 MNHNY, CDR2 SVGAGI (reference sequence). CDR3 length: 14 amino acids. Trimming removed 0 bases at V and 3 bases at J, with 8 bases between.

V is TRBV6-5 and J is TRBJ2-3; the match to TRBD1 covers 8 bases. Per the germline V gene, CDR1 is MNHEY and CDR2 is SVGAGI. Germline trimming cut 2 bases from V and 4 bases from J; bases unmatched to any gene: 5. The CDR3 loop spans 15 amino acids. CDR3 coding DNA: TGTGCCAGCAGTTACGGGACAGGAACCTCAGATACGCAGTATTTT. Its translation: CASSYGTGTSDTQYF.

The gene calls are TRBV12-5 and TRBJ2-7, with a possible D match to TRBD1 (6 bases). V shed 0 bases and J shed 2 bases, with 14 bases lying between them. Germline-derived CDR1 and CDR2 are LGHNT and FRNRAP. The CDR3 extends over 16 amino acids. The CDR3 reads CASGLVLERDTYEQYF. CDR3 in DNA: TGTGCTAGTGGTTTGGTACTAGAGAGGGACACCTACGAGCAGTACTTC.

The chain combines TRBV11-3 with TRBJ2-7; TRBD1 agrees at 10 bases. The junction had 8 bases not matched to a gene; V was cut back by 1 base and J by 2 bases. Germline-derived CDR1 and CDR2 are SGHNT and YENEEA. This CDR3 contains 17 residues. DNA for the CDR3: TGTGCCAGCAGCTTAGGGGACAGGGGCCTTCTAGCCTACGAGCAGTACTTC. Translation: CASSLGDRGLLAYEQYF.

The V gene is TRBV4-1, the J gene TRBJ1-2; D gene uncertain. CDR1 is MGHRA and CDR2 is YSYEKL in the germline V gene. The CDR3 is 16 amino acids. With 0 bases removed from V and 1 base from J, the gap between germline ends came to 12 bases. Here the CDR3 DNA reads TGCGCCAGCAGCCAAGAAGCGGGGAAAAGTAACTATGGCTACACCTTC. The encoded protein is CASSQEAGKSNYGYTF.

The CDR3 protein is CASSFNRGNSPLHF. Written as DNA, the CDR3 is TGTGCCAGCAGCTTTAACAGGGGGAATTCACCCCTCCACTTT. This chain connects TRBV11-3 to TRBJ1-6; the match to TRBD1 covers 8 bases. Germline V gene lookup returns CDR1 SGHNT and CDR2 YENEEA. CDR3 length: 14 residues. After removal of 3 bases from V and 7 bases from J, the junction contained 2 bases not matched to a gene.

The rearrangement joins TRBV3-1 (or the pseudogene TRBV3-2) to TRBJ2-5; 7 bases fit TRBD2. V shed 2 bases and J 5 bases; nucleotides not matched to a gene: 2. Germline V gene data show CDR1 as LGHDT and CDR2 as YNNKEL (reference sequence). The CDR3 spans 13 residues. The CDR3 reads CASSQRDYETQYF. In DNA form, the CDR3 reads TGTGCCAGCAGCCAACGGGACTACGAGACCCAGTACTTC.

CDR3 DNA sequence: TGTGCCAGCAGCATGAGACGCGCTAGTGAAACCTACAATGAGCAGTTCTTC. Amino acids: CASSMRRASETYNEQFF. The rearrangement joins TRBV7-2 to TRBJ2-1; D uncertain. The length of the CDR3 is 17 residues. Germline lookup yields CDR1 SGHTA and CDR2 FQGNSA. V lost 5 bases and J lost 2, with 19 bases in between.

This clone was recorded once. CDR3 in DNA: TGTGCCAGCAGCCAGGTAGCGGGGACCGGGGAGCTGTTTTTT. Amino acids: CASSQVAGTGELFF. The chain is built from TRBV3-1 (or the pseudogene TRBV3-2) and TRBJ2-2; TRBD2 agrees at 8 bases. Germline values: CDR1 LGHDT, CDR2 YNNKEL (reference sequence). V was pared by 3 bases and J by 5 bases, with 2 bases of the junction left unmatched. This CDR3 region has 14 residues.

V is TRBV19 and J is TRBJ2-5; D gene unclear. The CDR3 has 11 residues. Germline CDR1 is LNHDA and CDR2 is SQIVND (reference sequence). Trimming left V 0 bases short and J 12 bases short, with 8 bases between. The CDR3 DNA is TGTGCCAGTAGTATAGAAGAAACTAAGTACTTC. It is translated as CASSIEETKYF.

The chain uses TRBV1 and TRBJ2-3; the table assigns TRBD2, which was not confirmed against the DNA. TRBV1 is shown as a pseudogene. This CDR3 region has 16 residues. The CDR3 loop reads CTSDGRLAGGTDTQYF. In DNA form, the CDR3 reads TGCACCAGCGATGGGAGACTAGCGGGGGGCACAGATACGCAGTATTTT.